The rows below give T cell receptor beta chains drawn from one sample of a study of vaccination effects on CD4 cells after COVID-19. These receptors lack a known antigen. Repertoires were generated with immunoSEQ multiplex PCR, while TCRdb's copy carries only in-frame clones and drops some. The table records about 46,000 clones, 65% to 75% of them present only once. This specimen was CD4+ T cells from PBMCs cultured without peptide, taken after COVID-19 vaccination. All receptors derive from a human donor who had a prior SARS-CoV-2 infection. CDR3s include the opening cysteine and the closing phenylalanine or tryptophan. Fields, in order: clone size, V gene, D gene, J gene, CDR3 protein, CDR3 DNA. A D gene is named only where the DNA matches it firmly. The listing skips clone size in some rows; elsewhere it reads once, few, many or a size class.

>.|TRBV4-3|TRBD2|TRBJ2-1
CASSQDWAGAYNEQFF
TGCGCCAGCAGCCAAGATTGGGCGGGAGCCTACAATGAGCAGTTCTTC
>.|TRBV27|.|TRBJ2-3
CASTKDRMGTDTQYF
TGTGCCAGCACCAAGGATCGGATGGGCACAGATACGCAGTATTTT
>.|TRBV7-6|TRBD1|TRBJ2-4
CASSLYRGRGTKNIQYF
TGTGCCAGCAGCCTTTACAGGGGAAGGGGGACCAAAAACATTCAGTACTTC
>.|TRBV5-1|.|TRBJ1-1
CASSLAQGVNTEAFF
TGCGCCAGCAGCTTGGCACAGGGCGTTAACACTGAAGCTTTCTTT
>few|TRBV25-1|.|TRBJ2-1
CASSAGLTKRGFYNEQFF
TGTGCCAGCAGTGCCGGACTAACGAAACGTGGATTTTACAATGAGCAGTTCTTC
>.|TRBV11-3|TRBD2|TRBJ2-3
CASSSRLAGGADTQYF
TGTGCCAGCAGCTCTAGACTAGCGGGAGGGGCAGATACGCAGTATTTT
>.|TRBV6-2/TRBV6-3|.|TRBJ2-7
CASSSRGLGADYEQYF
TGTGCCAGCAGTTCTCGGGGGTTAGGGGCCGACTACGAGCAGTACTTC
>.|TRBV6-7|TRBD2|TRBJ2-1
CASSSLGAGVTYNEQFF
TGTGCCAGCAGTAGCCTCGGAGCGGGAGTTACCTACAATGAGCAGTTCTTC
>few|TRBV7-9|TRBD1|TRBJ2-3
CAGGNRGWTDTQYF
TGTGCCGGGGGAAACAGGGGGTGGACAGATACGCAGTATTTT
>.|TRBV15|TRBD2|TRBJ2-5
CATSGKTSGVETQYF
TGTGCCACCAGCGGAAAGACTAGCGGGGTAGAGACCCAGTACTTC
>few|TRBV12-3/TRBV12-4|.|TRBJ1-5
CASSRAQPQHF
TGTGCCAGCAGTCGAGCTCAGCCCCAGCATTTT
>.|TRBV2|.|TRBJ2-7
CASSRDGAGYEQYF
TGTGCCAGCAGTCGGGACGGTGCGGGCTACGAGCAGTACTTC
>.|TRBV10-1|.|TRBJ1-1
CASSVRAVDEAFF
TGCGCCAGCAGTGTACGGGCGGTCGATGAAGCTTTCTTT
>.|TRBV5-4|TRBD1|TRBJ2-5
CASSRGTGQETQYF
TGTGCCAGCAGCCGCGGGACAGGCCAAGAGACCCAGTACTTC
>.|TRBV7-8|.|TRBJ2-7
CASSLEARLYEQYF
TGTGCCAGCAGCTTAGAAGCTAGGCTCTACGAGCAGTACTTC
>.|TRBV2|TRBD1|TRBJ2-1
CASRGRGRGLYNEQFF
TGTGCCAGCAGAGGCAGAGGAAGGGGGCTCTACAATGAGCAGTTCTTC
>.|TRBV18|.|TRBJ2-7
CASSPPGIYEQYF
TGTGCCAGCTCACCACCGGGTATCTACGAGCAGTACTTC
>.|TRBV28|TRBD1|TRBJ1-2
CASRPGGYGYTF
TGTGCCAGCCGTCCAGGGGGTTATGGCTACACCTTC
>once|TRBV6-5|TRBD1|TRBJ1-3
CASSTGGGNTIYF
TGTGCCAGCAGCACAGGGGGCGGAAACACCATATATTTT
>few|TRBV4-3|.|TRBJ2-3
CASSQARSPDTDTQYF
TGCGCCAGCAGCCAAGCTCGATCCCCAGACACAGATACGCAGTATTTT
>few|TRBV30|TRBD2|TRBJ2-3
CAWSVAGGTDTQYF
TGTGCCTGGAGTGTAGCGGGAGGGACAGATACGCAGTATTTT
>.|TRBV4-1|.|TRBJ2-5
CASSQEGWAGRGETQYF
TGCGCCAGCAGCCAAGAGGGTTGGGCGGGCAGGGGAGAGACCCAGTACTTC
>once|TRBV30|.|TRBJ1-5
CAWSRRKDDQPQHF
TGTGCCTGGAGTCGCAGGAAAGACGACCAGCCCCAGCATTTT
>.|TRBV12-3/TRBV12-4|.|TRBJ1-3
CASSFVGNTIYF
TGTGCCAGCAGTTTTGTTGGAAACACCATATATTTT
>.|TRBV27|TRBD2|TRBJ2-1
CASSSGGLYNEQFF
TGTGCCAGCAGTTCGGGAGGCCTATACAATGAGCAGTTCTTC
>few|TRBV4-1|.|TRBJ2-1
CASSRGSSYNEQFF
TGCGCCAGCAGCCGGGGGAGCTCCTACAATGAGCAGTTCTTC